These 7 T cell receptor beta chains came from one sample sequenced in a study of shared clonotypes between healthy human individuals (dated by TCRdb to 2020 to 2022). The library relied on the immunoSEQ multiplex PCR assay. TCRdb took over this immuneACCESS table, retaining in-frame rearrangements with V and J assigned. Such tables are incomplete; in checked studies, under half of the missing clones stem from an unresolved V gene, and the remainder is unexplained. The sample table contains 2 million to 3 million clones; only one count was recorded for roughly 93% of them. 0.36% of the sample is in the top ten clones. Sequenced: naive CD4+ T cells from PBMCs. The meaning of the sample's cell subset or site label: CD45RA+ positively selected. All receptors come from a man aged 18-30 years in good health. Some clones in this sample may be carry-over from other donors' samples.

The chain uses TRBV9 and TRBJ1-1, with D perhaps matching TRBD1 (5 bases). V lost 3 bases to trimming and J lost 10 bases, with 19 bases between them. The CDR3 runs to 14 residues. The V gene's germline CDR1 is SGDLS and CDR2 YYNGEE. The CDR3 loop is CASSAQVLGPGAFF. CDR3 nucleotide sequence: TGTGCCAGCAGCGCCCAGGTCTTGGGGCCTGGAGCTTTCTTT. Full variable domain (remainder filled in from reference TRBV9 and TRBJ1-1): DSGVTQTPKHLITATGQRVTLRCSPRSGDLSVYWYQQSLDQGLQFLIQYYNGEERAKGNILERFSAQQFPDLHSELNLSSLELGDSALYFCASSAQVLGPGAFFGQGTRLTVV.

The V gene is TRBV9, the J gene TRBJ1-1; D is undetermined. The germline gives CDR1 SGDLS, CDR2 YYNGEE. Between the trimmed V and J ends, which lost 0 bases and 5 bases, there was a span of 11 bases. The CDR3 sequence is 14 residues long. The CDR3 is CASSVGFGETEAFF. Written as DNA, the CDR3 is TGTGCCAGCAGCGTAGGATTCGGTGAGACTGAAGCTTTCTTT.

The genes are TRBV19 and TRBJ2-5; TRBD1 might be the D (6 bases). The CDR3 totals 14 residues. Germline assignment: CDR1 LNHDA and CDR2 SQIVND (reference sequence). V was shortened by 4 bases and J by 2 bases, with 11 bases between the two germline ends. The CDR3 DNA reads TGTGCCAGTAGTACCACGGACAGTCAAGAGACCCAGTACTTC. It is translated as CASSTTDSQETQYF.

The rearrangement joins TRBV7-9 to TRBJ1-2, with 7 bases matching TRBD1. CDR3 length: 16 residues. Per the germline V gene, CDR1 is SEHNR and CDR2 is FQNEAQ (reference sequence). V gave up 5 bases and J gave up 0 bases; unmatched junction bases: 9. CDR3 in DNA: TGTGCCAGCAGCCCGACAGGGTCGAGGACTAACTATGGCTACACCTTC. Its translation is CASSPTGSRTNYGYTF.

The V gene is TRBV5-5, the J gene TRBJ2-5; unclear D gene. Germline V gives CDR1 SGHKS, CDR2 YYEKEE (reference sequence). There are 14 residues in the CDR3. V was shortened by 2 bases and J by 2 bases, with 10 bases between the two germline ends. The DNA of the CDR3 is TGTGCCAGCAGCTTTTCCCCCCAGCAAGAGACCCAGTACTTC. It translates to CASSFSPQQETQYF.

A note on this clone: Other nucleotide sequences from this sample produce the same CDR3. J is TRBJ2-7 and V is TRBV5-1; 14 nucleotides line up with TRBD2. V was pared by 4 bases and J by 4 bases, with 4 bases of the junction left unmatched. CDR3 size: 15 residues. Germline V gives CDR1 SGHRS, CDR2 YFSETQ. CDR3 region: CASSLGLAGVYEQYF. In nucleotides, the CDR3 is TGCGCCAGCAGCCTGGGACTAGCGGGAGTTTACGAGCAGTACTTC.

V and J are TRBV2 and TRBJ2-5, with TRBD2 as a possible D gene (5 bases). The better agreement between TRBJ2-7 and the DNA end casts doubt on the J call. Germline lookup yields CDR1 SNHLY and CDR2 FYNNEI. There are 14 residues in the CDR3. CDR3 DNA: TGTGCCAGCACTGTCAGCGGTAGTTCGCCCGAGCAGTACTTC. This translates into CASTVSGSSPEQYF.